This paragraph reports one TCR beta chain. The record originates from a study of CD8 T cells in Susac syndrome. Overall study context: When blood was drawn, the patients with Susac syndrome were therapy-naive, on corticosteroids, or on intravenous immunoglobulin alone.

Random hexamers were used to reverse transcribe the RNA input (about 0.5 to 1 ug). TCRdb fed the immunoSEQ multiplex PCR reads into MiXCR, producing one record per CDR3 protein. The sample lists 150,000 to 200,000 distinct CDR3 sequences; 90% to 95% were seen once. With 5 bases clipped from V and 3 bases from J, the junction kept 9 bases outside the gene matches. This CDR3 spans 16 amino acids. Germline V gives CDR1 MDHEN, CDR2 SYDVKM. CD8+ and CD4+ T cells from blood underwent TCR beta sequencing. The receptor was derived from a human donor with Susac syndrome. The material sequenced was CD4+ T cells from PBMCs. The gene calls are TRBV28 and TRBJ2-7, with TRBD2 matching 11 bases. CDR3 amino acids: CASSIPTGTSGYEQYF. CDR3 nucleotide sequence: TGTGCCAGCAGTATACCAACCGGGACTAGCGGCTACGAGCAGTACTTC. The variable domain in full, with the rest retrieved from reference TRBV28 and TRBJ2-7, is DVKVTQSSRYLVKRTGEKVFLECVQDMDHENMFWYRQDPGLGLRLIYFSYDVKMKEKGDIPEGYSVSREKKERFSLILESASTNQTSMYLCASSIPTGTSGYEQYFGPGTRLTVT.